The following is a TCR beta chain sequence with its context. Germline lookup yields CDR1 SNHLY and CDR2 FYNNEI. V was clipped by 5 bases and J by 6 bases; unmatched bases: 5. The CDR3 is 14 amino acids. This entry is derived from a study of OX40 agonist ivuxolimab in advanced cancers. Repertoires were generated with immunoSEQ multiplex PCR, while TCRdb's copy carries only in-frame clones and drops some. The sample includes about 51,000 clones, roughly 86% of them seen just once. The genes are TRBV2 and TRBJ2-1; 9 bases fit TRBD2. This clonotype was obtained from an adult with an advanced solid tumor such as melanoma, head and neck, liver or kidney cancer. The sequencing here drew on CD4+ or CD8+ T cells sorted from blood, taken in a trial of the OX40 agonist ivuxolimab. In DNA form, the CDR3 reads TGTGCCAGCAGTCGTAGCGGGGGACCCAATGAGCAGTTCTTC. It specifies CASSRSGGPNEQFF.